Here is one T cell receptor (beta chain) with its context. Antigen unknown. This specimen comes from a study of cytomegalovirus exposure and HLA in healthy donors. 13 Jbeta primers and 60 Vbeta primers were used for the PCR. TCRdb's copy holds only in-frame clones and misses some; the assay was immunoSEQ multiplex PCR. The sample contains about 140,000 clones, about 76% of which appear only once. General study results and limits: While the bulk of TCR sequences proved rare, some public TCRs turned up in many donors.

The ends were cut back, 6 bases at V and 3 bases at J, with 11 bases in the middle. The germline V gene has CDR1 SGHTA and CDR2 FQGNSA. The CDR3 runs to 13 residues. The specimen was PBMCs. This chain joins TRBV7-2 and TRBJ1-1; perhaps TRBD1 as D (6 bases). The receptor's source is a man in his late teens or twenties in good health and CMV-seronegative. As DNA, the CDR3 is TGTGCCAGCAGTTCGCAGGGGTACACTGAAGCTTTCTTT. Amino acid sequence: CASSSQGYTEAFF.